A single sample is the source of the 10 T cell receptor beta chains below, sequenced in a study of shared clonotypes between healthy human individuals. Generated by immunoSEQ multiplex PCR, the TCRdb table keeps only in-frame clones and is missing some. The table has roughly 2.2 million clones, just over 90% seen once. Sequencing was carried out using naive CD4+ T cells from PBMCs. Subset given: CD45RA+ positively selected. The receptors originated from a man aged 18 to 30 in good health. Some clones in this sample may be carry-over from other donors' samples.

The chain joins TRBV2 to TRBJ1-2; D is possibly TRBD1 (6 bases). CDR3 size: 11 residues. Germline V gene lookup returns CDR1 SNHLY and CDR2 FYNNEI. V lost 6 bases and J 6 bases, leaving 8 bases between the germline ends. CDR3 protein: CASRQGNGYTF. DNA of the CDR3: TGTGCCAGCAGGCAGGGGAATGGCTACACCTTC. The whole variable domain, filled in from reference TRBV2 and TRBJ1-2, reads EPEVTQTPSHQVTQMGQEVILRCVPISNHLYFYWYRQILGQKVEFLVSFYNNEISEKSEIFDDQFSVERPDGSNFTLKIRSTKLEDSAMYFCASRQGNGYTFGSGTRLTVV.

Details on this clone: This sample includes further DNA sequences coding for the same CDR3. This chain joins TRBV2 and TRBJ1-1; TRBD1 agrees at 7 bases. CDR1 and CDR2 from the germline V gene are SNHLY and FYNNEI. CDR3 length: 13 residues. Trimming took 6 bases from V and 1 from J; bases not matched to a gene: 2. Here the CDR3 reads CASRRQGNTEAFF. In DNA form, the CDR3 reads TGTGCCAGCAGGCGACAGGGGAACACTGAAGCTTTCTTT.

The rearrangement joins TRBV29-1 to TRBJ2-1, with 10 positions matching TRBD2. The CDR3 runs to 14 residues. CDR1 and CDR2 (germline): SQVTM, ANQGSEA. V gave up 4 bases and J gave up 7 bases; unmatched junction bases: 7. The CDR3 coding sequence is TGCAGCGTTGTGCAACTAGCGGGATTAAATGAGCAGTTCTTC. This encodes CSVVQLAGLNEQFF.

This clone was counted only a few times. The chain links TRBV7-8 to TRBJ1-2; a possible D gene is TRBD1 (6 bases). Germline CDR1 is SGHVS and CDR2 is FQNEAQ. The CDR3 loop spans 16 amino acids. V gave up 5 bases and J gave up 2 bases, with 18 bases separating them. DNA of the CDR3: TGTGCCAGCAGCGCCCAGGGACATGCGGGAAACTATGGCTACACCTTC. Translation gives CASSAQGHAGNYGYTF.

As regards this clone: This CDR3 is also generated by other DNA sequences in the sample. The J gene is TRBJ2-5, the V gene TRBV5-1; no clear D gene. CDR1 and CDR2 (germline): SGHRS, YFSETQ. V shed 0 bases and J shed 2 bases, with 8 bases lying between them. The CDR3 length is 14 residues. The CDR3 region has the DNA TGCGCCAGCAGCTTGGAGGGCTCACAAGAGACCCAGTACTTC. Its translation is CASSLEGSQETQYF.

The CDR3 DNA reads TGCGCCAGCAGCCAAGTTCTTACAGGGCGGTCCAATCAGCCCCAGCATTTT. This translates into CASSQVLTGRSNQPQHF. The chain is built from TRBV4-3 and TRBJ1-5; maybe TRBD1 (6 bases). Trimming shortened V by 1 base and J by 3 bases, and 16 bases separated the two germline ends. CDR1 and CDR2 (germline): LGHNA, YSLEER. This CDR3 contains 17 residues.

CDR3 coding DNA: TGTGCCAGTAACGCCTGGAGCAGGGCTGGAAACACCATATATTTT. Translation gives CASNAWSRAGNTIYF. This chain links TRBV19 with TRBJ1-3, with D possibly TRBD1 on 5 matching bases. The germline CDR1 and CDR2 sequences are LNHDA and SQIVND (reference sequence). Trimming took 7 bases from V and 2 from J, leaving 15 bases between them. This CDR3 region has 15 residues.

The chain carries TRBV6-1 and TRBJ1-2; 8 nucleotides match TRBD1. The V and J ends lost 4 bases and 0 bases, in that order; junction bases with no gene match: 4. The CDR3 runs 15 residues. CDR1 is MNHNS, CDR2 SASEGT, per germline. CDR3 residues: CASSVQQGANYGYTF. CDR3 DNA: TGTGCCAGCAGTGTACAACAGGGGGCTAACTATGGCTACACCTTC.

CDR3 sequence reads: CAISEPAGVSNEQFF. The CDR3 DNA follows: TGTGCCATCAGTGAACCAGCGGGAGTTTCTAATGAGCAGTTCTTC. This chain uses TRBV10-3 with TRBJ2-1; 8 bases agree with TRBD2. There are 15 residues in the CDR3. Germline CDR1 and CDR2: ENHRY and SYGVKD. The V and J ends lost 3 bases and 7 bases, in that order; junction bases with no gene match: 8.

The chain couples TRBV4-1 to TRBJ1-1; 7 nucleotides match TRBD1. CDR3 length: 15 amino acids. J gave up 1 base and V 2 bases, and 4 bases lay outside the gene matches. Germline V gene lookup returns CDR1 MGHRA and CDR2 YSYEKL. The CDR3 nucleotides are TGCGCCAGCAGCCAAATCTGGACAGGGAACACTGAAGCTTTCTTT. Its protein is CASSQIWTGNTEAFF.